The 15 T cell receptor beta chains given below trace back to one sample, sequenced in a study of PD-L1 blockade in urothelial cancer. Sequenced by immunoSEQ multiplex PCR; TCRdb stores in-frame clones only, minus some. This sample has roughly 100,000 clones, with approximately 87% found just once. As for time point: peripheral blood 6 weeks after treatment start. The sequenced sample was PBMCs, obtained around atezolizumab (anti-PD-L1) treatment. These receptors all stem from a man between 65 and 79 years old with urothelial cancer.

The sample holds a few counts of this clone. This chain's CDR3 is CSAGDSNNEQFF. CDR3 sequence (DNA): TGCAGCGCCGGGGACAGTAACAATGAGCAGTTCTTC. The chain carries TRBV29-1 and TRBJ2-1, with 7 nucleotides matching TRBD1. After removal of 7 bases from V and 5 bases from J, the junction contained 5 bases not matched to a gene. This CDR3 spans 12 amino acids. Germline V gene lookup returns CDR1 SQVTM and CDR2 ANQGSEA.

The chain carries TRBV5-4 and TRBJ2-2, with 8 bases matching TRBD2. The CDR3 runs 14 residues. Trimming took 2 bases from V and 4 from J; bases not matched to a gene: 1. Looked up from germline, CDR1 is SGHNT and CDR2 is YYREEE (reference sequence). The CDR3 reads CASSLTSGTGELFF. CDR3 DNA sequence: TGTGCCAGCAGCTTAACTAGCGGCACCGGGGAGCTGTTTTTT.

This clone was counted once. The chain employs TRBV18 and TRBJ2-7, with 9 bases matching TRBD1. Germline loops: CDR1 KGHSH, CDR2 LQKENI. The trim removed 2 bases at V and 6 bases at J, leaving 5 bases unmatched. CDR3 length: 14 residues. The chain's CDR3 is CASSPIQGAGEQYF. In DNA form, the CDR3 reads TGTGCCAGCTCACCAATACAGGGGGCTGGCGAGCAGTACTTC.

This clone was counted once. The chain has TRBV2 and TRBJ2-1; the D gene is possibly TRBD1 (6 bases). The germline V gene encodes CDR1 SNHLY and CDR2 FYNNEI. V lost 6 bases and J 0 bases, leaving 9 bases between the germline ends. This CDR3 region has 14 residues. The CDR3 is CASRTGNSYNEQFF. Here the CDR3 DNA reads TGTGCCAGCAGAACAGGGAACTCCTACAATGAGCAGTTCTTC.

With respect to this clone: Relative to the germline gene, one junction end is altered; a read error may explain this. The chain links TRBV5-5 to TRBJ2-2; the D gene is possibly TRBD1 (6 bases). The CDR3 loop spans 16 amino acids. Looked up from germline, CDR1 is SGHKS and CDR2 is YYEKEE (reference sequence). CDR3 amino acids: CASSQVDRLPTGELFF. The CDR3 region has the DNA TGCGCCAGCAGCCAGGTCGACAGGCTACCCACCGGGGAGCTGTTTTTT.

V gene TRBV4-3 combines with J gene TRBJ2-2; TRBD2 might be the D (6 bases). The V and J ends lost 0 bases and 7 bases respectively, with 18 bases between them. Germline V gives CDR1 LGHNA, CDR2 YSLEER. This CDR3 spans 17 amino acids. This chain's CDR3 is CASSQEAGASDYGELFF. CDR3 in DNA: TGCGCCAGCAGCCAAGAGGCCGGGGCTAGCGATTACGGGGAGCTGTTTTTT.

This rearrangement joins TRBV2 to TRBJ2-5; TRBD2 agrees at 9 bases. Germline CDR1 is SNHLY and CDR2 is FYNNEI. There are 15 residues in the CDR3. Trimming at V came to 11 bases and at J to 3 bases, leaving 13 bases not matched to a gene. The CDR3 protein is CARGGSGRGEETQYF. The CDR3 bases are TGTGCCCGAGGGGGTAGCGGGAGAGGGGAAGAGACCCAGTACTTC.

The rearrangement uses TRBV18 and TRBJ1-5; TRBD1 might be the D (5 bases). Trimming shortened V by 1 base and J by 2 bases, and 12 bases separated the two germline ends. The CDR3 extends over 16 amino acids. Per the germline V gene, CDR1 is KGHSH and CDR2 is LQKENI. CDR3 coding DNA: TGTGCCAGCTCACCACGGCAGGGTGGACGCAATCAGCCCCAGCATTTT. It yields the protein CASSPRQGGRNQPQHF.

With respect to this clone: The germline gene is not matched at one end of the junction; a read error may be the cause. The rearrangement joins TRBV7-2 to TRBJ1-5; D uncertain. CDR1 is SGHTA, CDR2 FQGNSA, per germline. This CDR3 is built from 14 residues. CDR3 sequence reads: CASSLVLEDQPQHF. The CDR3 nucleotides are TGTGCCAGCAGTTTAGTACTTGAGGATCAGCCCCAGCATTTT.

The chain is built from TRBV5-4 and TRBJ2-1; TRBD2 is a possible D gene (6 bases). The CDR3 loop spans 14 amino acids. Germline CDR1 SGHNT, CDR2 YYREEE (reference sequence). The V end was cut by 0 bases, the J end by 3 bases, with 7 bases between. The CDR3 DNA sequence: TGTGCCAGCAGCTTGGTCGGGAGCTACAATGAGCAGTTCTTC. This gives the protein CASSLVGSYNEQFF.

This clone was observed a handful of times. CDR3 sequence reads: CASSLALGVYEQFF. The DNA of the CDR3 is TGTGCCAGCAGCTTAGCACTAGGTGTCTATGAGCAGTTCTTC. V and J are TRBV7-9 and TRBJ2-1; weak D call: TRBD2 (5 bases). Deletions cut 0 bases from V and 8 bases from J, with 11 bases between. The germline CDR1 and CDR2 sequences are SEHNR and FQNEAQ (reference sequence). The length of the CDR3 is 14 residues.

At least ten counts were recorded for this clone. The chain employs TRBV27 and TRBJ2-1, with 11 positions matching TRBD1. The CDR3 covers 15 residues. Per germline, CDR1 MNHEY and CDR2 SMNVEV (reference sequence). J was trimmed by 4 bases and V by 4 bases; bases with no gene match: 3. CDR3: CASSSDRGPYNEQFF. In nucleotides, the CDR3 is TGTGCCAGCAGTTCGGACAGGGGGCCATACAATGAGCAGTTCTTC.

The sample holds many counts of this clone. The chain carries TRBV9 and TRBJ1-4; 9 bases are shared with TRBD1. The CDR3 extends over 15 amino acids. Germline values: CDR1 SGDLS, CDR2 YYNGEE. Trimming at V came to 0 bases and at J to 5 bases, leaving 2 bases not matched to a gene. CDR3 DNA: TGTGCCAGCAGCGTAGAAGGGACAGGGAATGAAAAACTGTTTTTT. It is translated as CASSVEGTGNEKLFF.

The chain recombines TRBV6-4 with TRBJ1-1; TRBD1 might be the D (5 bases). Germline CDR1 MRHNA, CDR2 SNTAGT. With 0 bases removed from V and 10 bases from J, the gap between germline ends came to 12 bases. This CDR3 comprises 13 residues. CDR3 nucleotide sequence: TGTGCCAGCAGTGACTCCAACGGGGGTATAGCTTTCTTT. It codes for CASSDSNGGIAFF.

This clone has just one count. The chain combines TRBV21-1 with TRBJ1-2; the table's D gene call, TRBD1, was not cross checked with the DNA. TRBV21-1 is classified as a pseudogene. The CDR3 contains 12 residues. This CDR3 reads CASSRTGPGYTF. CDR3 bases: TGTGCCAGCAGCAGAACAGGGCCTGGCTACACCTTC.